This paragraph reports one T cell receptor beta chain. Its antigen target is currently unknown. The input lacks base qualities; no much larger clone sits a single base away. The record originates from a study of blood T cell repertoires in COVID-19 (dated by TCRdb to the early 2020s). Broadly, across the study: Collaborator samples came from the United States, Italy and Spain and covered acute and convalescent phases of COVID-19. The prospective study material was composed of cDNA or gDNA derived from T cells, B-cell-depleted T cells, or PBMCs. The dataset comprised deeply sampled blood TCRbeta repertoires from subjects exposed to, actively infected with, or recovered from COVID-19. The repertoires were made available in a free public database intended to serve as a resource for research on the immune response to SARS-CoV-2. Samples were obtained from the ongoing ImmuneRACE study (first 160 participants) and from 1,254 subjects provided by 6 global collaborators. Sample metadata almost always included a de-identified subject ID, COVID-19 status, age in years and sex. Where HLA class I and class II types were available, the types were taken from metadata supplied by the sample provider, not from assay-based typing. Paper-wide results and their limitations: The amount of clinical and demographic metadata varied by source and participant and was provided uncurated.

The immunoSEQ Assay, a bias-controlled multiplex PCR, was used to amplify TCRbeta CDR3 regions from genomic DNA. The original methods were these. The number of nucleated cells in each sample was estimated by amplification of reference gene primers within the assay. To quantify the absolute abundance of each unique TCRbeta CDR3 rearrangement, sequence reads were collapsed and filtered. For each sample, productive Simpson clonality was calculated by taking the square root of Simpson's diversity index across productive rearrangements. Entries here come from immuneACCESS through TCRdb and include only in-frame sequences with V and J called. Some clones fail to appear in such tables; in the studies checked, an unresolved V gene covers under half of the shortfall, and the cause of the remainder is unknown. V and J calls plus clone size are reproduced from that table; the DNA served to infer D and trimming. The sample table records around 90,000 clones; roughly four fifths of these occur just once. The ten largest clones capture approximately 13% of the sample.

Taken from the germline V gene, the CDR1 and CDR2 loops are MGHRA and YSYEKL. The V and J ends are trimmed by 8 bases and 7 bases, leaving 8 bases between them. The CDR3 contains 10 residues, cysteine and phenylalanine counted. Only CDR3 DNA remains: 30 bases, in frame from the first base. Collaborating institutions collected whole blood in K2EDTA tubes following their own protocols. For TCRbeta analysis, collaborator samples were shipped as frozen whole blood, as isolated PBMCs, or as DNA extracted from either sample type. The chain joins TRBV4-1 to TRBJ1-2; the D gene is not confidently resolved. Source material: peripheral blood. The receptor was derived from a human donor in a cohort sampled during active COVID-19. The DNA sequence reads TGCGCCAGCCGGGGTCGTGGCTACACCTTC. The resulting protein is CASRGRGYTF.